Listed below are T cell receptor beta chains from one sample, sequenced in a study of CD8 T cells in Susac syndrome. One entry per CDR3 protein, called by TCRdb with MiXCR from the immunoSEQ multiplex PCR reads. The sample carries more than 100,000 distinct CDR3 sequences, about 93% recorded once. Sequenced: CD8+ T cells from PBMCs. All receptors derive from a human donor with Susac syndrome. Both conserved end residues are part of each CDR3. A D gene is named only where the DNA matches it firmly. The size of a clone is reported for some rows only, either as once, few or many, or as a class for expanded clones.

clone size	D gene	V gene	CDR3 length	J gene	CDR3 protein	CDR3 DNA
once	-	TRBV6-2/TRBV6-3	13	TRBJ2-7	CASSYYGVREQYF	TGTGCCAGCAGTTACTATGGGGTGAGGGAGCAGTACTTC
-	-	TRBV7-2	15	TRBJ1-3	CASSPVLSSGNTIYF	TGTGCCAGCAGTCCTGTTCTTAGCTCTGGAAACACCATATATTTT
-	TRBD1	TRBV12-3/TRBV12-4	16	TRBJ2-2	CASSLRDRGDTGELFF	TGTGCCAGCAGTTTAAGGGACAGGGGTGACACCGGGGAGCTGTTTTTT
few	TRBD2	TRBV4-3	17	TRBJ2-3	CASSQGLAGGSTDTQYF	TGCGCCAGCAGCCAAGGTCTAGCGGGGGGGAGCACAGATACGCAGTATTTT
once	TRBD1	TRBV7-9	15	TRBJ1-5	CASSLAGGEHQPQHF	TGTGCCAGCAGCTTAGCAGGGGGCGAGCATCAGCCCCAGCATTTT
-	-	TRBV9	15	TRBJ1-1	CASSVGGALNTEAFF	TGTGCCAGCAGCGTAGGAGGGGCCTTGAACACTGAAGCTTTCTTT
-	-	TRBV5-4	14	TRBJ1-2	CASSLVGANYGYTF	TGTGCCAGCAGCTTGGTGGGAGCTAACTATGGCTACACCTTC
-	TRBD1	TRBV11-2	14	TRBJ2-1	CASIPGQGNDEQFF	TGTGCCAGCATACCGGGACAGGGGAATGATGAGCAGTTCTTC
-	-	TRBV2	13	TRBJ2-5	CASRDGRKETQYF	TGTGCCAGCAGGGACGGACGGAAAGAGACCCAGTACTTC
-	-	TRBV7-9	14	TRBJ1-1	CASSDYDRNTEAFF	TGTGCCAGCAGCGATTACGACCGGAACACTGAAGCTTTCTTT
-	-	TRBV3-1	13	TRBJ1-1	CASSFEGITEAFF	TGTGCCAGCAGCTTTGAGGGAATCACTGAAGCTTTCTTT
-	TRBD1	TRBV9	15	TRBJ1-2	CASSSGTGAHYGYTF	TGTGCCAGCAGCTCTGGGACAGGGGCCCACTATGGCTACACCTTC
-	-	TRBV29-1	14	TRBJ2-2	CSVAYSLATGELFF	TGCAGCGTTGCCTACTCGTTGGCCACCGGGGAGCTGTTTTTT
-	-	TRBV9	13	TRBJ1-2	CASSVAGVYGYTF	TGTGCCAGCAGCGTAGCAGGGGTCTATGGCTACACCTTC
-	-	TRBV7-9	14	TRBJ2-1	CASSLVSRDNEQFF	TGTGCCAGCAGCTTAGTTTCCCGTGATAATGAGCAGTTCTTC
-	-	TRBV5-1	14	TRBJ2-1	CASSWRAGMDEQFF	TGCGCCAGCAGCTGGCGGGCGGGGATGGATGAGCAGTTCTTC
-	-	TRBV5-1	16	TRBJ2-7	CASSPRTVTNSYEQYF	TGCGCCAGCAGCCCCAGGACAGTCACCAACTCCTACGAGCAGTACTTC
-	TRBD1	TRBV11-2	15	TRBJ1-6	CASSSWTGVNSPLHF	TGTGCCAGCAGCTCCTGGACAGGGGTTAATTCACCCCTCCACTTT
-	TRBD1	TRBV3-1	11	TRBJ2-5	CASSWDSLLYF	TGTGCCAGCAGCTGGGACAGCCTCCTCTACTTC
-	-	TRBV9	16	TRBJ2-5	CASSVGQGNLQETQYF	TGTGCCAGCAGCGTAGGCCAGGGGAACCTCCAAGAGACCCAGTACTTC
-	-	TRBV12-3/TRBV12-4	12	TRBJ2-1	CASTAFGNEQFF	TGTGCCAGCACCGCATTTGGAAATGAGCAGTTCTTC
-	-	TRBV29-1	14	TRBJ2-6	CSVQGLSGANVLTF	TGCAGCGTCCAGGGCCTCTCTGGGGCCAACGTCCTGACTTTC
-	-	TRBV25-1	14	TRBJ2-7	CASSSLGPSYEQYF	TGTGCCAGCAGCAGTTTGGGGCCCTCCTACGAGCAGTACTTC
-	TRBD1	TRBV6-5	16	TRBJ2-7	CASSSIRTGGLYEQYF	TGTGCCAGCAGTTCTATTCGGACAGGGGGTCTTTACGAGCAGTACTTC
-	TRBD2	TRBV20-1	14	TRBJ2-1	CSAGLAGAINEQFF	TGCAGTGCCGGACTAGCGGGGGCCATAAATGAGCAGTTCTTC
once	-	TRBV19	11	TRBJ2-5	CASRDNHFKYF	TGTGCCAGCAGGGACAACCACTTTAAGTACTTC
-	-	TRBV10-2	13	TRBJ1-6	CASSESGLSPLHF	TGCGCCAGCAGTGAGTCGGGGCTATCACCCCTCCACTTT
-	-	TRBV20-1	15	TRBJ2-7	CSASSSRHSSYEQYF	TGCAGTGCTAGTAGTTCCCGACACTCCTCCTACGAGCAGTACTTC
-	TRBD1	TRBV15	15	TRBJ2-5	CATRGTGGAWETQYF	TGTGCCACCAGAGGAACAGGGGGCGCGTGGGAGACCCAGTACTTC
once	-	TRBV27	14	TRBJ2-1	CASSPRDGYNEQFF	TGTGCCAGCAGTCCTCGGGACGGCTACAATGAGCAGTTCTTC
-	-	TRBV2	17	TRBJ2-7	CASTPILRAPKGYEQYF	TGTGCCAGCACCCCTATCCTAAGGGCCCCAAAGGGATACGAGCAGTACTTC